What follows are 31 T cell receptor beta chains derived from one specimen sequenced in a study of control samples from healthy donors and cancer patients. Here immunoSEQ multiplex PCR was the method, and the copy in TCRdb shows in-frame clones only, minus some. Seen here are roughly 76,000 clones, around 94% observed once, and the top ten hold 4.8%. Sequencing was performed on blood. The receptors were gathered from a woman between 18 and 29 years old in good health.

The V gene is TRBV27, the J gene TRBJ1-6; D may be TRBD1 (6 bases). The ends were cut back, 1 base at V and 3 bases at J, with 13 bases in the middle. Germline V lookup: CDR1 MNHEY, CDR2 SMNVEV (reference sequence). The CDR3 consists of 17 residues. The CDR3 here is CASSLFGGLGYNSPLHF. Written as DNA, the CDR3 is TGTGCCAGCAGTTTATTCGGGGGGCTTGGCTATAATTCACCCCTCCACTTT.

In DNA, the CDR3 is TGCGCCAGCAGCCAAGAGATCGAGGACTACAATGAGCAGTTCTTC. The encoded protein is CASSQEIEDYNEQFF. The chain links TRBV4-3 to TRBJ2-1; no clear D. CDR1 is LGHNA and CDR2 is YSLEER in the germline V gene. This CDR3 region has 15 residues. V dropped 0 bases and J dropped 3 bases, with 9 bases sitting between them.

The V call is TRBV7-9, the J call TRBJ2-1, with D possibly TRBD1 on 6 matching bases. Trimming took 5 bases from V and 9 from J, leaving 11 bases between them. Germline V CDR1 and CDR2: SEHNR, FQNEAQ (reference sequence). The CDR3 is 12 amino acids. The CDR3 is CASSQGSLEQFF. The CDR3 DNA reads as TGTGCCAGCAGCCAGGGGAGCCTTGAGCAGTTCTTC.

This chain joins TRBV7-2 and TRBJ1-5; D gene unclear. Germline V lookup: CDR1 SGHTA, CDR2 FQGNSA. Trimming removed 5 bases at V and 1 base at J, with 12 bases between. The CDR3 loop spans 15 amino acids. The CDR3 protein is CASSEEAGSNQPQHF. The CDR3 DNA follows: TGTGCCAGCAGCGAGGAGGCCGGGAGCAATCAGCCCCAGCATTTT.

The chain has TRBV10-1 and TRBJ2-7; TRBD2 matches at 8 bases. Germline values: CDR1 WNHNN, CDR2 SYGVQD (reference sequence). Trimming at V came to 0 bases and at J to 2 bases, leaving 0 bases not matched to a gene. This CDR3 region has 14 residues. The CDR3 bases are TGCGCCAGCAGTGAGTCGGGACTAGCCTACGAGCAGTACTTC. Translated, it gives CASSESGLAYEQYF.

The chain employs TRBV3-1 (or the pseudogene TRBV3-2) and TRBJ1-6; 8 nucleotides align to TRBD1. The J segment lost 11 bases and the V segment lost 0 bases, leaving 6 bases of the junction unmatched. This CDR3 comprises 15 residues. Germline-derived CDR1 and CDR2 are LGHDT and YNNKEL (reference sequence). The CDR3 here is CASSQDGTGRAPLHF. The CDR3 region has the DNA TGTGCCAGCAGCCAAGATGGGACAGGCCGCGCACCCCTCCACTTT.

Only a few counts were recorded for this clone. This rearrangement joins TRBV6-5 to TRBJ2-3; D assignment may be TRBD1 or TRBD2 (6 bases each). V was shortened by 4 bases and J by 1 base, with 12 bases between the two germline ends. The CDR3 spans 15 residues. The germline gives CDR1 MNHEY, CDR2 SVGAGI. CDR3 DNA sequence: TGTGCCAGCAGTTCGGGGGCAGGGCGCACAGATACGCAGTATTTT. This sequence encodes CASSSGAGRTDTQYF.

The V and J genes are TRBV6-1 and TRBJ1-5; TRBD1 matches at 10 bases. In germline, CDR1 is MNHNS, CDR2 SASEGT. The V segment lost 2 bases and the J segment 4 bases; nucleotides outside the gene matches: 5. This CDR3 has 16 residues. The CDR3 loop is CASSEHEGQGNQPQHF. DNA for the CDR3: TGTGCCAGCAGTGAACACGAGGGACAGGGGAATCAGCCCCAGCATTTT.

The V call is TRBV11-2, the J call TRBJ1-2; D remains unclear. CDR3 length: 15 amino acids. The V end lost 4 bases, the J end lost 3 bases, and 15 bases lay between the germline ends. CDR1 and CDR2 (germline): SGHAT, FQNNGV. The DNA for the CDR3 is TGTGCCAGCAGCTCTTCGGGCCCCCACTACTATGGCTACACCTTC. This gives the protein CASSSSGPHYYGYTF.

This chain joins TRBV7-2 and TRBJ1-3; D possibly corresponds to TRBD1 (6 bases). Germline V CDR1 and CDR2: SGHTA, FQGNSA. V lost 4 bases and J 4 bases, leaving 17 bases between the germline ends. The CDR3 consists of 16 residues. The CDR3 nucleotides are TGTGCCAGCAGCTCCCGGGACACTACGGGCGGAAACACCATATATTTT. Translated: CASSSRDTTGGNTIYF.

The chain joins TRBV4-3 to TRBJ2-1; 9 bases line up with TRBD2. J gave up 6 bases and V 0 bases, and 6 bases lay outside the gene matches. From germline, CDR1 is LGHNA and CDR2 YSLEER. CDR3 length equals 16 residues. DNA of the CDR3: TGCGCCAGCAGCCAAGAAGGAGCGGGAGGACTCAATGAGCAGTTCTTC. As protein: CASSQEGAGGLNEQFF.

J is TRBJ2-5 and V is TRBV10-1, with 13 bases that match TRBD2. Losses at the gene ends were 3 bases for V and 7 bases for J; bases not matched to a gene: 5. CDR1 and CDR2 from the germline V gene are WNHNN and SYGVQD (reference sequence). The CDR3 has 15 amino acids. CDR3 DNA sequence: TGCGCCAGCAGTGAAGGACTAGCGGGGGTCACGACCCAGTACTTC. This translates into CASSEGLAGVTTQYF.

V gene TRBV7-9 combines with J gene TRBJ2-3; 7 bases are shared with TRBD1. Losses at the gene ends were 1 base for V and 2 bases for J; bases not matched to a gene: 12. Germline V gene data show CDR1 as SEHNR and CDR2 as FQNEAQ (reference sequence). The CDR3 contains 18 residues. Here the CDR3 reads CASSLVADRASLTDTQYF. The CDR3 nucleotides are TGTGCCAGCAGCTTAGTGGCTGACAGGGCTAGTCTCACAGATACGCAGTATTTT.

The chain employs TRBV9 and TRBJ1-3, with D unclear. V shed 2 bases and J shed 0 bases, with 15 bases lying between them. This CDR3 comprises 17 residues. CDR1 is SGDLS and CDR2 is YYNGEE in the germline V gene. The CDR3: CASSVLSRPSSGNTIYF. The CDR3 DNA sequence: TGTGCCAGCAGCGTTTTATCTCGCCCAAGCTCTGGAAACACCATATATTTT.

The rearrangement uses TRBV3-1 (or the pseudogene TRBV3-2) and TRBJ2-5; the D gene is possibly TRBD1 (5 bases). CDR3 size: 13 residues. The germline V and J ends were trimmed by 4 bases and 7 bases, with 13 bases remaining between them. In germline, CDR1 is LGHDT, CDR2 YNNKEL (reference sequence). In DNA, the CDR3 is TGTGCCAGCAGCCCTTTAACAAGGGGGACCCAGTACTTC. Its translation: CASSPLTRGTQYF.

The chain recombines TRBV23-1 with TRBJ2-7, with D possibly TRBD2 on 6 matching bases. TRBV23-1 is treated as an ORF (open reading frame) with a function not yet certain. V lost 0 bases, J lost 3 bases, and 18 bases lay in between. The length of the CDR3 is 17 residues. CDR3: CASSQSAGRDRCYEQYF. Here the CDR3 DNA reads TGCGCCAGCAGTCAATCAGCGGGCAGGGATCGGTGCTACGAGCAGTACTTC.

V is TRBV5-1 and J is TRBJ2-1, with D possibly TRBD2 on 6 matching bases. This CDR3 contains 15 residues. V was trimmed by 1 base and J by 0 bases, leaving 8 bases between them. Germline V gives CDR1 SGHRS, CDR2 YFSETQ. DNA for the CDR3: TGCGCCAGCAGCTTGTCCGGGGGCTCCTACAATGAGCAGTTCTTC. Translated: CASSLSGGSYNEQFF.

This chain links TRBV9 with TRBJ1-2; weak D call: TRBD1 (6 bases). Deletions cut 0 bases from V and 6 bases from J, with 21 bases between. Per the germline V gene, CDR1 is SGDLS and CDR2 is YYNGEE. This CDR3 contains 17 residues. The CDR3, as DNA: TGTGCCAGCAGCGTAGACCAGGGGACTATAACGAACCATGGCTACACCTTC. Its protein is CASSVDQGTITNHGYTF.

The rearrangement links TRBV27 to TRBJ1-1, with 9 bases fitting TRBD1. CDR1 MNHEY and CDR2 SMNVEV come from the germline V gene (reference sequence). Trimming at V came to 5 bases and at J to 1 base, leaving 8 bases not matched to a gene. The CDR3 has 16 residues. Here the CDR3 reads CASSRAQGARNTEAFF. In nucleotides, the CDR3 is TGTGCCAGCAGTCGAGCACAGGGGGCCCGGAACACTGAAGCTTTCTTT.

This clone was observed once. The chain couples TRBV5-6 to TRBJ1-3; no firm D call. Per the germline V gene, CDR1 is SGHDT and CDR2 is YYEEEE. The CDR3 is 15 amino acids. V was shortened by 0 bases and J by 2 bases, with 9 bases between the two germline ends. The CDR3 region is CASSLAGDTGNTIYF. Written as DNA, the CDR3 is TGTGCCAGCAGCTTGGCCGGGGATACTGGAAACACCATATATTTT.

V gene TRBV7-6 combines with J gene TRBJ2-7, with 9 positions matching TRBD1. V shed 3 bases and J 0 bases; nucleotides not matched to a gene: 15. This CDR3 has 19 amino acids. Germline loops: CDR1 SGHVS, CDR2 FNYEAQ. This chain's CDR3 is CASSFLPQGQGLNSYEQYF. The CDR3, as DNA: TGTGCCAGCAGCTTTTTGCCCCAGGGACAGGGATTAAACTCCTACGAGCAGTACTTC.

The rearrangement links TRBV25-1 to TRBJ1-2, with 10 bases identical to TRBD1. The V segment lost 8 bases and the J segment 5 bases; nucleotides outside the gene matches: 14. The CDR3 runs to 16 residues. CDR1 and CDR2 from the germline V gene are MGHDK and SYGVNS. CDR3 in DNA: TGTGCCAGCTGCCAGGAGGTTGGGACAGGGGCATATGGCTACACCTTC. Protein product: CASCQEVGTGAYGYTF.

The J gene is TRBJ1-2, the V gene TRBV28; the match to TRBD1 covers 9 bases. There are 18 residues in the CDR3. With V trimmed by 4 bases and J by 5 bases, 17 bases remained unmatched. The germline V gene has CDR1 MDHEN and CDR2 SYDVKM. This CDR3 is CASSSQNSVQGALYGYTF. In DNA form, the CDR3 reads TGTGCCAGCAGTTCACAAAACTCGGTACAGGGGGCGCTTTATGGCTACACCTTC.

The rearrangement uses TRBV28 and TRBJ1-1; D is possibly TRBD1 (6 bases). CDR1 and CDR2 (germline): MDHEN, SYDVKM. This CDR3 contains 13 residues. The V end was cut by 7 bases, the J end by 5 bases, with 14 bases between. CDR3 nucleotides: TGTGCCAGCAATTATATACAGGGAACTGAAGCTTTCTTT. Translated: CASNYIQGTEAFF.

The chain uses TRBV5-1 and TRBJ2-1; 10 bases agree with TRBD2. Germline CDR1 reads SGHRS; CDR2 reads YFSETQ. Trimming removed 6 bases from V and 8 bases from J; junction bases left unmatched: 8. The CDR3 covers 14 residues. The CDR3 reads CASKELAGVDEQFF. CDR3 bases: TGCGCCAGCAAGGAGCTAGCGGGAGTGGATGAGCAGTTCTTC. The full variable domain, with the rest looked up from reference TRBV5-1 and TRBJ2-1, is KAGVTQTPRYLIKTRGQQVTLSCSPISGHRSVSWYQQTPGQGLQFLFEYFSETQRNKGNFPGRFSGRQFSNSRSEMNVSTLELGDSALYLCASKELAGVDEQFFGPGTRLTVL.

This chain connects TRBV3-1 (or the pseudogene TRBV3-2) to TRBJ2-1, with D perhaps TRBD2 (5 bases). The CDR3 length is 18 residues. The germline gives CDR1 LGHDT, CDR2 YNNKEL (reference sequence). The V end was cut by 0 bases, the J end by 6 bases, with 21 bases between. CDR3 in DNA: TGTGCCAGCAGCCAAGATCACTCGGCTAAACTAGTTTCCAATGAGCAGTTCTTC. It specifies CASSQDHSAKLVSNEQFF.

DNA for the CDR3: TGTGCCAGCAGTTACTGGGGGCGAGAGACCCAGTACTTC. Encoded protein: CASSYWGRETQYF. The V call is TRBV6-2 or TRBV6-3, the J call TRBJ2-5; D perhaps matches TRBD1 (6 bases). V was clipped by 1 base and J by 4 bases, with 7 bases between them. The CDR3 spans 13 residues. CDR1 is MNHEY, CDR2 SVGEGT, per germline.

The gene calls are TRBV5-1 and TRBJ2-3, with D possibly TRBD2 on 6 matching bases. The CDR3 contains 18 residues. Germline CDR1 and CDR2: SGHRS and YFSETQ. The ends were cut back, 1 base at V and 1 base at J, with 19 bases in the middle. The CDR3 protein is CASSLLPRREGGTDTQYF. The CDR3 DNA follows: TGCGCCAGCAGCTTGCTTCCTCGGAGGGAAGGGGGCACAGATACGCAGTATTTT. Full variable domain (rest looked up from reference TRBV5-1 and TRBJ2-3): KAGVTQTPRYLIKTRGQQVTLSCSPISGHRSVSWYQQTPGQGLQFLFEYFSETQRNKGNFPGRFSGRQFSNSRSEMNVSTLELGDSALYLCASSLLPRREGGTDTQYFGPGTRLTVL.

This clone is a singleton in its sample. Germline and junction disagree at one end, which may indicate a read error. Other DNA sequences in the sample encode the same CDR3. This chain joins TRBV7-3 and TRBJ2-7; 10 bases align to TRBD1. The CDR3 extends over 15 amino acids. Germline assignment: CDR1 SGHTA and CDR2 FQGTGA. CDR3 coding DNA: TGTGCCAGCAGCTCCGACGGGACAGGGGTTTACGAACAGTACTTC. Protein sequence: CASSSDGTGVYEQYF.

This chain joins TRBV7-9 and TRBJ2-7; D unresolved. V lost 1 base to trimming and J lost 3 bases, with 10 bases between them. This CDR3 is built from 14 residues. From germline, CDR1 is SEHNR and CDR2 FQNEAQ (reference sequence). The CDR3 protein is CASSLVSGYYEQYF. The CDR3 DNA reads as TGTGCCAGCAGCTTAGTTTCTGGGTACTACGAGCAGTACTTC.

The genes are TRBV1 and TRBJ2-7. TRBV1 is tagged as a pseudogene. The CDR3 covers 16 residues. DNA of the CDR3: TGCACCAGCAGCCAAGATGGAGGTTCAGGGTCCTACGAGCAGTACTTC. This sequence encodes CTSSQDGGSGSYEQYF.